This T cell receptor (beta chain) emerged from a study of radiotherapy plus CTLA-4 blockade in lung cancer. Study-wide points: Radiotherapy plus ipilimumab was followed by expansion in blood of tumor-derived TCR clones. Reportedly, early blood T cell clone dynamics best predicted response, with interferon-beta.

The germline V gene has CDR1 LGHNT and CDR2 FRNRAP. V trimming: 6 bases; J trimming: 0 bases; junction bases outside the gene matches: 5. The CDR3 sequence is 15 residues long. The data were produced by immunoSEQ multiplex PCR, yet TCRdb's version contains in-frame clones alone and is incomplete. The sample records 100,000 to 150,000 clones, around 90% being singletons. Alongside CTLA-4 blockade with ipilimumab, patients with chemo-refractory metastatic non-small-cell lung cancer received focal radiation. Turning to this clone: The antigen remains undetermined.

The sequence was collected from a human donor with non-small cell lung cancer that progressed on radiotherapy plus ipilimumab. The gene calls are TRBV12-5 and TRBJ2-7, with 10 bases matching TRBD1. The specimen was peripheral blood, collected from a patient treated with radiotherapy plus ipilimumab. The CDR3, as DNA: TGTGCTAGTGGGACGGGACAGGGGATCTCCTACGAGCAGTACTTC. Amino acid sequence: CASGTGQGISYEQYF.